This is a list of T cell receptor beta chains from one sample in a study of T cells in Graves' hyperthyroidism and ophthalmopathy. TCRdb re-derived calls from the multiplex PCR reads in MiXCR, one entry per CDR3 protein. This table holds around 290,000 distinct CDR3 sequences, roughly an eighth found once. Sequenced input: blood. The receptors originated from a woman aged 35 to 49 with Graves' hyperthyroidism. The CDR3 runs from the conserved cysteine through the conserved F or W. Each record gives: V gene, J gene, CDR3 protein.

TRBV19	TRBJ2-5	CASSIQLAGLRETQYF
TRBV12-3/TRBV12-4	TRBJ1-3	CASSLGGRSGNTIYF
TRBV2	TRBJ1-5	CASSDQGVSNQPQHF
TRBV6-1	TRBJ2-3	CASKLGTGGPSDTQYF
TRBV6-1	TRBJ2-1	CASSPPGRKEQFF
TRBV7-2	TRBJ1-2	CAILSRVYGYTF
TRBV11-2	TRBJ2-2	CASSFMTGVVGELFF
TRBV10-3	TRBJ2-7	CAISPGQGAGEQYF
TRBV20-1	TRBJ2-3	CSASRAAGGGGTDTQYF
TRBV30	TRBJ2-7	CATRTGGAFGQYF
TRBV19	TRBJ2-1	CASSRRINNEQFF
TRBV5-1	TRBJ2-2	CATTGVTGELFF
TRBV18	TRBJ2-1	CASSPLTSGSFGEQFF
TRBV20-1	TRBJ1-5	CSANLHNQPQHF
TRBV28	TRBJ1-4	CASTTPGQGEKLFF
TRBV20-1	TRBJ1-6	CSAPQGVGDSPLHF
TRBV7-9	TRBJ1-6	CASSRMGASSYNSPLHF
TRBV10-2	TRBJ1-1	CASSEYRNTEAFF
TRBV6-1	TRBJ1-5	CASSSWGQPQHF
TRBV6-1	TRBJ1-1	CASSDRPRTMNTEAFF
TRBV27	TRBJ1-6	CASTITGPANSPLHF
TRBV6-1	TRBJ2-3	CASSDGTVLAVRTDTQYF
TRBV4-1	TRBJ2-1	CASSQGGRNEQFF